A selection of T cell receptor beta chains follows, all from one sample in a study of T cell responses to AZD1222 COVID-19 vaccine. Clones were read by immunoSEQ multiplex PCR, and TCRdb kept only the in-frame ones, dropping some. The sample includes roughly 99,000 clones, just over 90% of them seen just once. The sample consisted of peripheral blood, taken 28 days after the second AZD1222 dose. The receptors derive from an adult who received the AZD1222 COVID-19 vaccine. Each CDR3 is given with its conserved first and last residue. The D gene is left open where the match is weak. The listing skips clone size in some rows; elsewhere it reads once, few, many or a size class.

D | size | J | V | DNA | CDR3
- | - | TRBJ1-6 | TRBV3-1/TRBV3-2 | TGTGCCAGCACGAATCGGGGTTCACCCCTCCACTTT | CASTNRGSPLHF
- | - | TRBJ1-1 | TRBV5-1 | TGCGCCAGCAGCTTGGGGGTAGCAAACACTGAAGCTTTCTTT | CASSLGVANTEAFF
- | - | TRBJ2-3 | TRBV18 | TGTGCCAGCTCACCATTCCAGGAAGATACGCAGTATTTT | CASSPFQEDTQYF
- | - | TRBJ2-1 | TRBV18 | TGTGCCAGCTCACCTTCCGAAGACAATGAGCAGTTCTTC | CASSPSEDNEQFF
- | few | TRBJ1-5 | TRBV28 | TGTGCCAGCAGCCTAAAACCTATTCCGGGCCCAGGGGATAATCAGCCCCAGCATTTT | CASSLKPIPGPGDNQPQHF
- | - | TRBJ2-7 | TRBV3-1/TRBV3-2 | TGTGCCAGCAGCCCCAGGTCCTACGAGCAGTACTTC | CASSPRSYEQYF
- | - | TRBJ2-5 | TRBV5-1 | TGCGCCAGCAGCTTCAACCGGCCGACCCAAGAGACCCAGTACTTC | CASSFNRPTQETQYF
- | - | TRBJ2-1 | TRBV19 | TGTGCCAGTACCGACCCCGGGGGACAGAGCTACAATGAGCAGTTCTTC | CASTDPGGQSYNEQFF
- | - | TRBJ2-2 | TRBV5-1 | TGCGCCAGCAGCTCCACTAACACCGGGGAGCTGTTTTTT | CASSSTNTGELFF
- | - | TRBJ1-5 | TRBV7-2 | TGTGCCAGCAGCTTGGACGGATCTAGCAATCAGCCCCAGCATTTT | CASSLDGSSNQPQHF
- | - | TRBJ2-7 | TRBV2 | TGTGCCAGCAGTGGAGTTAGGGGTTACGAGCAGTACTTC | CASSGVRGYEQYF
- | - | TRBJ1-1 | TRBV28 | TGTGCCAGCAGTTCCGGACAGTACACTGAAGCTTTCTTT | CASSSGQYTEAFF
- | - | TRBJ2-5 | TRBV5-6 | TGTGCCAGCAGCGGGGACTCATCAACAGAGACCCAGTACTTC | CASSGDSSTETQYF
- | - | TRBJ2-2 | TRBV6-4 | TGTGCCAGCAGCTTAAGCCTCACGAACACCGGGGAGCTGTTTTTT | CASSLSLTNTGELFF
- | - | TRBJ2-7 | TRBV7-2 | TGTGCCAGCAGCTTTTACAGGGCGAGCTCCTACGAGCAGTACTTC | CASSFYRASSYEQYF
TRBD1 | - | TRBJ1-3 | TRBV7-2 | TGTGCCAGCAGCTCCTCAGGGGGCTCTGGAAACACCATATATTTT | CASSSSGGSGNTIYF
- | - | TRBJ2-7 | TRBV7-8 | TGTGCCAGCAGCGCCAGGGTCTCCTACGAGCAGTACTTC | CASSARVSYEQYF
- | few | TRBJ2-1 | TRBV6-1 | TGTGCCAGCAGTGAAGCGCGGGTGGGTGAGCAGTTCTTC | CASSEARVGEQFF
TRBD2 | - | TRBJ2-3 | TRBV20-1 | TGCAGTGCTAGTAGCGGGAGTTTAACTGGAGTAAGGGGGCCAATCACAGATACGCAGTATTTT | CSASSGSLTGVRGPITDTQYF
- | - | TRBJ1-1 | TRBV28 | TGTGCCAGCTCCCTTGGGGGGGTGGACACTGAAGCTTTCTTT | CASSLGGVDTEAFF
TRBD1 | - | TRBJ2-2 | TRBV5-6 | TGTGCCAGCAGCTACGGACAGGGGGCCGGGGAGCTGTTTTTT | CASSYGQGAGELFF
- | - | TRBJ2-5 | TRBV9 | TGTGCCAGCTCGGGGGGGTACAGGACAGGCAAGTACCAAGAGACCCAGTACTTC | CASSGGYRTGKYQETQYF
- | - | TRBJ2-1 | TRBV7-9 | TGTGCCAGCAGCTTAGTGTTGGGCAGGGAGCCGTTCTTC | CASSLVLGREPFF
TRBD1 | - | TRBJ2-7 | TRBV5-4 | TGTGCCAGCAGCTTGGCCGGACAGGGGGCCGTAATAGGAGAGTACTTC | CASSLAGQGAVIGEYF
- | - | TRBJ1-2 | TRBV20-1 | TGCAGTGCTAGTGGGGTGGGTTGGGTCTATGGCTACACCTTC | CSASGVGWVYGYTF
- | - | TRBJ1-1 | TRBV5-4 | TGTGCCAGCAGCTCCAGCCCGACTGAAGCTTTCTTT | CASSSSPTEAFF
TRBD1 | - | TRBJ1-1 | TRBV18 | TGTGCCAGCTCACCGGGACAGGGTCAAGGGGAAGCTTTCTTT | CASSPGQGQGEAFF
TRBD1 | once | TRBJ1-2 | TRBV19 | TGTGCCAGTAGTATAGCCTGGCAGGGGGCTGAGTATGGCTACACCTTC | CASSIAWQGAEYGYTF
- | - | TRBJ1-5 | TRBV18 | TGTGCCAGCTCACCCCCGGGGGACTCCCAGGGCAATCAGCCCCAGCATTTT | CASSPPGDSQGNQPQHF
TRBD1 | - | TRBJ2-3 | TRBV11-2 | TGTGCCAGCAGCTTTCCGGGACAGTTGTCAGATACGCAGTATTTT | CASSFPGQLSDTQYF
TRBD2 | - | TRBJ2-7 | TRBV7-8 | TGTGCCAGCAGCCCCAGGACTAGCGACGAATACGAGCAGTACTTC | CASSPRTSDEYEQYF
TRBD1 | - | TRBJ2-2 | TRBV5-6 | TGTGCCAGCAGCCCAAGGGGACAGGGCTGGGCCGGGGAGCTGTTTTTT | CASSPRGQGWAGELFF
TRBD1 | - | TRBJ2-3 | TRBV7-9 | TGTGCCAGCAGCGTGACGACAGGGGTCTTGGGAGATACGCAGTATTTT | CASSVTTGVLGDTQYF
TRBD2 | few | TRBJ2-5 | TRBV28 | TGTGCCAGCAGTTCTCAGACTAGCGTCCAAGAGACCCAGTACTTC | CASSSQTSVQETQYF
- | - | TRBJ1-2 | TRBV3-1/TRBV3-2 | TGTGCCAGCAGCCAAGACGGGCAGAATGGCTACACCTTC | CASSQDGQNGYTF
TRBD1 | - | TRBJ1-5 | TRBV6-1 | TGTGCCAGCATCCGACCCGGGACAGGGGTCCAGCCCCAGCATTTT | CASIRPGTGVQPQHF
TRBD1 | - | TRBJ1-5 | TRBV7-2 | TGTGCCAGCAGCTCCCCCGAGACAGGGACGCGTCCCCAGCATTTT | CASSSPETGTRPQHF
- | - | TRBJ1-2 | TRBV9 | TGTGCCAGCAGACATCCCGGTGGTGATGGCTACACCTTC | CASRHPGGDGYTF
- | - | TRBJ1-5 | TRBV2 | TGTGCCAGCAGTGAAGCGCTTCGAGGACAGCCCCAGCATTTT | CASSEALRGQPQHF
TRBD1 | - | TRBJ2-4 | TRBV28 | TGTGCCAGCAGTTGGGACAGCATAGCCAAAAACATTCAGTACTTC | CASSWDSIAKNIQYF
- | - | TRBJ1-3 | TRBV7-3 | TGTGCCAGCAGCTTAAGAGGTGAGGCAACGGGAAACACCATATATTTT | CASSLRGEATGNTIYF
TRBD1 | - | TRBJ2-7 | TRBV7-9 | TGTGCCAGCACCTCCCGGGACAGGGATTCCTACGAGCAGTACTTC | CASTSRDRDSYEQYF
- | - | TRBJ2-7 | TRBV5-8 | TGTGCCAGCAGCTTGGGGGCCGCAGGAACCTACGAGCAGTACTTC | CASSLGAAGTYEQYF
TRBD1 | - | TRBJ1-3 | TRBV6-5 | TGTGCCAGCAGGACAGGGGCTGGAAACACCATATATTTT | CASRTGAGNTIYF
TRBD2 | - | TRBJ2-1 | TRBV7-3 | TGTGCCAGCAGCTTATTGGCCGGACTAGCTTACAATGAGCAGTTCTTC | CASSLLAGLAYNEQFF
TRBD2 | - | TRBJ2-1 | TRBV15 | TGTGCCACCAGCAGAGTAGTAGCGGGAATTAACAATGAGCAGTTCTTC | CATSRVVAGINNEQFF
- | once | TRBJ1-5 | TRBV28 | TGTGCCAGCTTGGGGGCTGGGCAGCCCCAGCATTTT | CASLGAGQPQHF
TRBD1 | - | TRBJ2-7 | TRBV30 | TGTGCCTGGGGCAGGGGACAGGGCTACGAGCAGTACTTC | CAWGRGQGYEQYF
- | - | TRBJ2-7 | TRBV11-3 | TGTGCCAGCAGCCCCGGGACTGGGACCTACGAGCAGTACTTC | CASSPGTGTYEQYF
TRBD1 | once | TRBJ2-5 | TRBV6-5 | TGTGCCAGCAGAAGACAGGGAGAGACCCAGTACTTC | CASRRQGETQYF
TRBD1 | once | TRBJ2-5 | TRBV6-5 | TGTGCCAGCAGTTACTCATCCGGGACAGGGGAAGAGACCCAGTACTTC | CASSYSSGTGEETQYF
TRBD2 | - | TRBJ2-5 | TRBV5-1 | TGCGCCAGCAGCATCCCTCGACTAGCGGGGCCCCAAGAGACCCAGTACTTC | CASSIPRLAGPQETQYF
- | - | TRBJ1-3 | TRBV9 | TGTGCCAGCAGCGTGTGGGGTGACAGAAACACCATATATTTT | CASSVWGDRNTIYF
TRBD1 | once | TRBJ2-7 | TRBV7-9 | TGTGCCAGCAGCGTGGGACAGGGGTCGGTACGGTTCTACGAGCAGTACTTC | CASSVGQGSVRFYEQYF